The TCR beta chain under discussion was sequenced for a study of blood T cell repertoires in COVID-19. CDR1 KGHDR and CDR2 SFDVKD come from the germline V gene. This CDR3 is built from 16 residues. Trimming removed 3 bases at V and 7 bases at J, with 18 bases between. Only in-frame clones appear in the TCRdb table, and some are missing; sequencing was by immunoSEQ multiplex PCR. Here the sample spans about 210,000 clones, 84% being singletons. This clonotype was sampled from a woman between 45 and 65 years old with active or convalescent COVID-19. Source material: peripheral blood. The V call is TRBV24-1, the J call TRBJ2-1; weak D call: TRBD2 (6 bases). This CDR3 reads CATSDTAGYPWNEQFF. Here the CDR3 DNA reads TGTGCCACCAGTGATACAGCGGGCTATCCATGGAATGAGCAGTTCTTC.